This TCR beta chain was sequenced in a study of T-cell reconstitution after alpha-beta-depleted transplantation in children. Trimming took off 6 bases at V and 0 bases at J, with 21 bases between the two ends. The CDR3 has 18 residues. From germline, CDR1 is SGDLS and CDR2 YYNGEE. There are many counts of this clonotype. Preparing the TCRbeta library involved the use of unique molecular identifiers. MiXCR, run by TCRdb on the PCR reads, gives a single entry per CDR3 protein. Of about 610,000 distinct CDR3 sequences listed, 10% to 13% were seen once; the top ten hold roughly 4%. This chain joins TRBV9 and TRBJ2-2; D might be TRBD1 (6 bases). The receptor was isolated from a human donor who donated a stem cell graft to a child with acute myeloid leukemia. The sequencing here drew on PBMCs from the stem cell graft donor, taken from the stem cell graft. The CDR3 coding sequence is TGTGCCAGCAACCCCGGGACACTCGTTTACGCGAACACCGGGGAGCTGTTTTTT. This translates into CASNPGTLVYANTGELFF. Full variable domain (missing parts from reference TRBV9 and TRBJ2-2): DSGVTQTPKHLITATGQRVTLRCSPRSGDLSVYWYQQSLDQGLQFLIQYYNGEERAKGNILERFSAQQFPDLHSELNLSSLELGDSALYFCASNPGTLVYANTGELFFGEGSRLTVL.